A single TCR beta chain is shown here with its context. Its antigen is not known. This table comes from immunoSEQ multiplex PCR, and its TCRdb copy is limited to in-frame clones, with some not included. The sample gives more than 400,000 clones, about 96% of which show up once; less than 0.06% is in the top ten. Germline values: CDR1 SGHRS, CDR2 YFSETQ. The CDR3 runs 16 residues. The ends lost 1 base at V and 1 base at J; junction bases unmatched: 6. The data derive from a study of shared clonotypes between healthy human individuals. Study-wide context: Each donor's CD4 naive and CD4 memory cells filled three plates apiece, CD8 naive two, and CD8 memory one. Study-wide results and caveats: Shared clonotypes across all four donors exceeded non-shared ones in generation probability.

What was sequenced was naive CD4+ T cells sorted from blood. Described subset: CD45RA+ positively selected. The chain combines TRBV5-1 with TRBJ2-7; 9 positions agree with TRBD2. This receptor was identified in a woman aged 25 to 45 in good health. CDR3 sequence reads: CASSLIPSGASYEQYF. Here the CDR3 DNA reads TGCGCCAGCAGCTTGATACCTAGCGGGGCTTCCTACGAGCAGTACTTC.